This is a list of T cell receptor beta chains from one sample in a study of post-analysis software for immune sequencing data. TCRdb reprocessed the PCR reads with MiXCR, giving one entry per CDR3 protein. The table shows roughly 570,000 distinct CDR3 sequences, with 30% to 40% occurring only once. The sample consisted of blood. These receptors all stem from a girl younger than 18 with multiple sclerosis. CDR3s include the opening cysteine and the closing phenylalanine or tryptophan. The D gene is left open where the match is weak. Clone sizes are given selectively: once, few, many, or a class where the clone is expanded.

d_gene	v_gene	abundance	j_gene	CDR3nt	CDR3aa
NA	TRBV20-1	NA	TRBJ1-2	TGCAGTGCTAGAGATCTTCAGGGATACTATGGCTACACCTTC	CSARDLQGYYGYTF
NA	TRBV20-1	NA	TRBJ2-3	TGCAGTGCTACGGCGAGGCAGGGACTGAGAGGGACAGATACGCAGTATTTT	CSATARQGLRGTDTQYF
TRBD1	TRBV2	NA	TRBJ1-1	TGTGCCAGCTCCCCGGGACAGGGGAGGTCTGAAGCTTTCTTT	CASSPGQGRSEAFF
NA	TRBV20-1	few	TRBJ2-5	TGCAGTGCTACCTCCGGGACAAGTAGAGAGACCCAGTACTTC	CSATSGTSRETQYF
NA	TRBV20-1	NA	TRBJ2-1	TGCAGTGCTAGTATCACCGAGCAGTTCTTC	CSASITEQFF
NA	TRBV7-9	few	TRBJ1-6	TGTGCCAGCAGCCCTTCGGGTAATTCACCCCTCCACTTT	CASSPSGNSPLHF
TRBD1	TRBV12-5	NA	TRBJ1-3	TGTGCTAGTGGTTTCACAGGGGCCTCTGGAAACACCATATATTTT	CASGFTGASGNTIYF
NA	TRBV6-6	NA	TRBJ2-1	TGTGCCAGCACGGGCAGCTCTTGGTCCTACAATGAGCAGTTCTTC	CASTGSSWSYNEQFF
TRBD2	TRBV7-2	few	TRBJ2-7	TGTGCCAGCAGCTACCAGACTAGCGGGGGGACTACCTACGAGCAGTACTTC	CASSYQTSGGTTYEQYF
TRBD2	TRBV7-9	NA	TRBJ2-6	TGTGCCAGCAGCTTATCCAGCGGGGGGACTGGGGCCAACGTCCTGACTTTC	CASSLSSGGTGANVLTF